Below, one T cell receptor (beta chain) is given with its context. The data were produced by immunoSEQ multiplex PCR, yet TCRdb's version contains in-frame clones alone and is incomplete. Of 200,000 to 250,000 clones in the sample, around four fifths were seen once. This sample is drawn from a study of blood T cell repertoires in COVID-19. At the level of the study: The origin of the acute and convalescent COVID-19 samples was the United States, Italy and Spain. From T cells, B-cell-depleted T cells, or PBMCs came the material, which was cDNA or gDNA.

The V gene's germline CDR1 is GTSNPN and CDR2 SVGIG (reference sequence). The CDR3 is 13 residues long. The germline V and J ends were trimmed by 1 base and 0 bases, with 3 bases remaining between them. The clonotype originates from a woman of 80 years or more with active or convalescent COVID-19. V usage is TRBV30 and J usage is TRBJ2-2; D not resolved. Specimen: peripheral blood. The CDR3 DNA follows: TGTGCCTGGAGTGCCTCGAACACCGGGGAGCTGTTTTTT. This sequence encodes CAWSASNTGELFF.